The text below deals with one T cell receptor beta chain. This specimen comes from a study of technical replicates of blood from a handful of donors. The data were produced by immunoSEQ multiplex PCR, yet TCRdb's version contains in-frame clones alone and is incomplete. The sample holds more than 65,000 clones, around 96% seen once. The germline gives CDR1 SGHDT, CDR2 YYEEEE. The CDR3 length is 14 residues. This clonotype was sampled from a human donor in good health. This chain connects TRBV5-6 to TRBJ2-5; D may be TRBD2 (5 bases). Gene TRBJ2-7 matches the end of the DNA better, so the J call may be wrong. The source material was T cells isolated from PBMCs. CDR3 sequence: CASSWTSSSYEQYF. DNA for the CDR3: TGTGCCAGCAGCTGGACTTCGAGCTCCTACGAGCAGTACTTC.